A single sample is the source of the 6 T cell receptor beta chains below, sequenced in a study of T cell changes during pregnancy in multiple sclerosis. Method: immunoSEQ multiplex PCR; TCRdb's copy keeps in-frame clones and lacks some. This repertoire shows 65,000 to 85,000 clones, roughly nine tenths found once; its top ten account for roughly 1.4%. Sequences were derived from peripheral blood, sampled in the second trimester of pregnancy. These TCRs come from a female donor with multiple sclerosis, enrolled in a pregnancy study.

V gene TRBV6-1 combines with J gene TRBJ2-1, with 12 bases that match TRBD2. The germline V gene encodes CDR1 MNHNS and CDR2 SASEGT. Losses at the gene ends were 4 bases for V and 4 bases for J; bases not matched to a gene: 5. The CDR3 has 16 residues. Written as DNA, the CDR3 is TGTGCCAGCAGTGTACTAGCGGGAGGCCCTTACAATGAGCAGTTCTTC. As protein: CASSVLAGGPYNEQFF.

This chain links TRBV30 with TRBJ1-1; weak D call: TRBD1 (6 bases). Trimming left V 0 bases short and J 2 bases short, with 13 bases between. This CDR3 has 15 residues. The germline CDR1 and CDR2 sequences are GTSNPN and SVGIG (reference sequence). In DNA form, the CDR3 reads TGTGCCTGGAGTGTCTCGAGGGGACAAAACACTGAAGCTTTCTTT. It encodes CAWSVSRGQNTEAFF.

The chain has TRBV25-1 and TRBJ1-1; D unclear. Germline assignment: CDR1 MGHDK and CDR2 SYGVNS. CDR3 size: 11 residues. V lost 7 bases to trimming and J lost 11 bases, with 14 bases between them. The CDR3 nucleotides read TGTGCCAGCACCAGTCAGCTGGAGGCTTTCTTT. Its translation: CASTSQLEAFF.

The V gene is TRBV11-2, the J gene TRBJ2-7; TRBD1 matches at 7 bases. CDR1 and CDR2 (germline): SGHAT, FQNNGV. The CDR3 runs to 15 residues. The V and J ends lost 3 bases and 0 bases, in that order; junction bases with no gene match: 5. CDR3 coding DNA: TGTGCCAGCAGCTTTTCACAGGGGATCTCCTACGAGCAGTACTTC. As protein: CASSFSQGISYEQYF.

This chain connects TRBV7-6 to TRBJ1-5; tentatively, D is TRBD1 (6 bases). With 4 bases removed from V and 0 bases from J, the gap between germline ends came to 25 bases. This CDR3 contains 20 residues. The V gene's germline CDR1 is SGHVS and CDR2 FNYEAQ. The CDR3, as DNA: TGTGCCAGCAGCTCTCTGGGGGCGCAGGGTGTCCCGTATAGCAATCAGCCCCAGCATTTT. Its protein product is CASSSLGAQGVPYSNQPQHF.

V is TRBV10-3 and J is TRBJ2-1; 10 bases fit TRBD1. Germline V gene data show CDR1 as ENHRY and CDR2 as SYGVKD. J was trimmed by 9 bases and V by 7 bases; bases with no gene match: 9. The CDR3 totals 14 residues. CDR3 residues: CAITGTGANGEQFF. The CDR3 nucleotides are TGTGCCATCACTGGGACAGGGGCGAACGGTGAGCAGTTCTTC.